The next 14 T cell receptor beta chains were all read from a single sample in a study of blood T cell repertoires in COVID-19. This table comes from immunoSEQ multiplex PCR, and its TCRdb copy is limited to in-frame clones, with some not included. The repertoire includes approximately 120,000 clones, around four fifths of them detected once, and approximately 6.3% sits in the top ten. Sequencing was carried out using peripheral blood. The receptors were gathered from a man of 80 years or more with active or convalescent COVID-19.

This clone is a singleton in its sample. The chain links TRBV7-3 to TRBJ2-3; TRBD2 might be the D (7 bases). V was trimmed by 2 bases and J by 6 bases, leaving 12 bases between them. CDR3 length: 14 amino acids. Germline assignment: CDR1 SGHTA and CDR2 FQGTGA. CDR3 sequence reads: CASSLGGGPDTQYF. The CDR3 nucleotides read TGTGCCAGCAGCTTAGGCGGGGGCCCCGATACGCAGTATTTT.

The V gene is TRBV7-3, the J gene TRBJ2-1; TRBD2 agrees at 8 bases. V shed 0 bases, J shed 0 bases, and the junction held 4 bases outside the gene matches. The CDR3 runs to 17 residues. Germline CDR1 SGHTA, CDR2 FQGTGA. CDR3 amino acids: CASSLTYGGDSYNEQFF. CDR3 bases: TGTGCCAGCAGCTTAACGTACGGGGGGGACTCCTACAATGAGCAGTTCTTC.

The chain uses TRBV5-8 and TRBJ2-2, with D perhaps matching TRBD2 (5 bases). The CDR3 has 14 residues. Germline V gene sequence: CDR1 SGHTS, CDR2 YDEGEE. Trimming cost V 5 bases and J 0 bases, with 8 bases left between them. The CDR3, as DNA: TGTGCCAGCAGACCGGGGACGAACACCGGGGAGCTGTTTTTT. Protein sequence: CASRPGTNTGELFF.

V and J are TRBV10-3 and TRBJ2-7; D is ambiguous. From germline, CDR1 is ENHRY and CDR2 SYGVKD. With 4 bases removed from V and 0 bases from J, the gap between germline ends came to 7 bases. CDR3 length: 13 amino acids. The DNA of the CDR3 is TGTGCCATCAGTGTCCAGTCCTCCTACGAGCAGTACTTC. It specifies CAISVQSSYEQYF.

For this clone: The same CDR3 can be traced to other DNA sequences in this sample. The chain couples TRBV18 to TRBJ1-2; D is unclear. V lost 6 bases and J lost 5, with 13 bases in between. Germline lookup yields CDR1 KGHSH and CDR2 LQKENI. This CDR3 is 13 amino acids long. This chain's CDR3 is CASSPASGYGYTF. As DNA, the CDR3 is TGTGCCAGCTCCCCCGCCAGTGGTTATGGCTACACCTTC.

The gene calls are TRBV27 and TRBJ1-5; TRBD1 might be the D (5 bases). The CDR3 runs 15 residues. The germline gives CDR1 MNHEY, CDR2 SMNVEV (reference sequence). Trimming pared 3 bases from V and 3 bases from J, leaving 12 bases between. The CDR3 region is CASSFGGANNQPQHF. The CDR3 DNA is TGTGCCAGCAGTTTCGGTGGGGCGAACAATCAGCCCCAGCATTTT.

The chain combines TRBV9 with TRBJ2-5; 12 nucleotides line up with TRBD2. Unmatched junction bases numbered 10, after V lost 0 bases and J lost 4 bases. The germline gives CDR1 SGDLS, CDR2 YYNGEE. CDR3 size: 18 residues. In DNA, the CDR3 is TGTGCCAGCAGCGTAGCCCCCGCTAGCGGGGGGGTTGGAGAGACCCAGTACTTC. As protein: CASSVAPASGGVGETQYF.

The CDR3 region has the DNA TGTGCCACCAGTGAAGGGGGAGTTGAGACCCAGTACTTC. This translates into CATSEGGVETQYF. V is TRBV24-1 and J is TRBJ2-5, with a possible D match to TRBD1 (6 bases). V was clipped by 4 bases and J by 5 bases, with 10 bases between them. Germline V gene sequence: CDR1 KGHDR, CDR2 SFDVKD. The CDR3 is 13 amino acids.

A few counts support this clone. The V gene is TRBV23-1, the J gene TRBJ1-2; D is possibly TRBD1 (6 bases). TRBV23-1 is sorted into the ORF group, with uncertain function. The CDR3 totals 16 residues. Between the trimmed V and J ends, which lost 4 bases and 3 bases, there was a span of 18 bases. The CDR3: CASSRHITGSYYGYTF. The CDR3 DNA reads as TGCGCCAGCAGTCGACACATCACAGGGAGTTACTATGGCTACACCTTC.

The chain recombines TRBV19 with TRBJ2-2, with TRBD2 identical over 10 bases. Germline V lookup: CDR1 LNHDA, CDR2 SQIVND (reference sequence). With 7 bases clipped from V and 6 bases from J, the junction kept 5 bases outside the gene matches. CDR3 size: 14 residues. The CDR3, as DNA: TGTGCCAGTAACAACCTAGCGGGGGCCGGGGAGCTGTTTTTT. The encoded protein is CASNNLAGAGELFF. Complete variable domain (other parts from reference TRBV19 and TRBJ2-2): DGGITQSPKYLFRKEGQNVTLSCEQNLNHDAMYWYRQDPGQGLRLIYYSQIVNDFQKGDIAEGYSVSREKKESFPLTVTSAQKNPTAFYLCASNNLAGAGELFFGEGSRLTVL.

This clone showed up just once. The J gene is TRBJ1-6, the V gene TRBV11-2; D not certain. The ends were cut back, 2 bases at V and 7 bases at J, with 9 bases in the middle. CDR3 length: 14 residues. CDR1 and CDR2 (germline): SGHAT, FQNNGV. Here the CDR3 DNA reads TGTGCCAGCAGCTTAACTAGGCCGAATTCACCCCTCCACTTT. This sequence encodes CASSLTRPNSPLHF.

The V call is TRBV21-1, the J call TRBJ2-2; the table calls TRBD2, which could not be checked here. TRBV21-1 is a recognized pseudogene. CDR3 length: 12 residues. This CDR3 is CASSISPGELFF. Here the CDR3 DNA reads TGTGCCAGCAGCATATCCCCCGGGGAGCTGTTTTTT.

The chain is built from TRBV19 and TRBJ1-4, with a possible D match to TRBD1 (6 bases). The CDR3 runs to 15 residues. Germline V gives CDR1 LNHDA, CDR2 SQIVND (reference sequence). V gave up 7 bases and J gave up 8 bases, with 20 bases separating them. The chain's CDR3 is CASTNSQGWREKLFF. In DNA, the CDR3 is TGTGCCAGTACCAATTCACAGGGATGGAGGGAAAAACTGTTTTTT.

The count of this clone is one. This chain uses TRBV10-3 with TRBJ2-5; D is unclear. V gave up 5 bases and J gave up 1 base, with 5 bases separating them. The CDR3 loop spans 12 amino acids. Germline CDR1 is ENHRY and CDR2 is SYGVKD. CDR3 nucleotides: TGTGCCATCAGTTACAGCCAAGAGACCCAGTACTTC. Protein sequence: CAISYSQETQYF.